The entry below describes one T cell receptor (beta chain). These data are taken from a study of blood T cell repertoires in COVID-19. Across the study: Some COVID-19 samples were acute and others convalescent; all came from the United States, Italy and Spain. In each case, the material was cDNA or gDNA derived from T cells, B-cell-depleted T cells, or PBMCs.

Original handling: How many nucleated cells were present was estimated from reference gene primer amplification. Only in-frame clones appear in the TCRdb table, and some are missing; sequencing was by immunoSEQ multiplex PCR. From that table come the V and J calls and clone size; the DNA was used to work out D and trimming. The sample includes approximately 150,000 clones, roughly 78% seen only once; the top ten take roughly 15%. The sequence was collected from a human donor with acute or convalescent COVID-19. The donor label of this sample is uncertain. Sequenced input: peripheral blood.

CDR3 coding DNA: TGCGCCAGCAGCTTGGAGGGGCAGGGGAACTCACCCCTCCACTTT. Its protein product is CASSLEGQGNSPLHF. The genes are TRBV5-1 and TRBJ1-6, with D possibly TRBD1 on 6 matching bases. Between the trimmed V and J ends, which lost 0 bases and 10 bases, there was a span of 14 bases. The CDR3 sequence is 15 residues long. Germline V gene sequence: CDR1 SGHRS, CDR2 YFSETQ.